This entry describes one T cell receptor beta chain. Each TRB amplification used roughly 230-550 ng of genomic DNA from blood. This sample was included in a study of T and B cells in COVID-19 patients. BIOMED2 TRB-A/B primer pools were used in multiplex TRB PCR. Using its own MiXCR run on the multiplex PCR reads, TCRdb lists one record per CDR3 protein. The sample includes roughly 15,000 distinct CDR3 sequences, around 28% of them seen just once. V shed 7 bases and J shed 8 bases, with 24 bases lying between them. The V gene's germline CDR1 is GTSNPN and CDR2 SVGIG (reference sequence). The CDR3 sequence is 15 residues long.

The sample consisted of blood. The TCR comes from a human donor who had recovered from COVID-19. The chain has TRBV30 and TRBJ1-5; D perhaps matches TRBD1 (5 bases). CDR3 amino acids: CASGRTGSPREPQHF. CDR3 nucleotides: TGTGCCTCTGGCCGTACAGGCTCTCCAAGGGAGCCCCAGCATTTT.